This T cell receptor beta chain originates from a study of cytomegalovirus exposure and HLA in healthy donors. Whole-study context: Within the Caucasian-associated ancestry cluster were more than 75% of the approximately 390 genotyped donors.

The PCR was carried out with 60 Vbeta primers and 13 Jbeta primers. Original methodology: In a later analysis, 75 million to 85 million unique TCR beta chains included roughly 11 million shared by two or more donors. TCRdb's table, derived via immunoSEQ multiplex PCR, lists solely in-frame clones and lacks some. V and J calls and clone size follow that table, whereas D and trimming were derived from the DNA. Among around 220,000 clones listed, about 75% were seen once. Regarding this clone: What it binds is unknown.

Study results and caveats: Earlier analysis looked at TCR beta V segments, and most were productive about 90% or about 30% of the time. Later on, an analysis tied approximately 15,000 TCR beta sequences to HLA alleles at 0.05 false discovery rate.

Germline V gene sequence: CDR1 SGDLS, CDR2 YYNGEE. CDR3 size: 13 residues. After removal of 0 bases from V and 7 bases from J, the junction contained 4 bases not matched to a gene. The sequence came from a woman aged 30 to 39 in good health and CMV-seronegative. Sequencing was carried out using PBMCs. The chain employs TRBV9 and TRBJ2-7; TRBD2 matches 7 bases. This chain's CDR3 is CASSVARGTEQYF. The CDR3 DNA follows: TGTGCCAGCAGCGTAGCGCGGGGGACGGAGCAGTACTTC.